These 31 T cell receptor beta chains were all obtained from the same sample, sequenced in a study of cytomegalovirus exposure and HLA in healthy donors. With 60 Vbeta and 13 Jbeta primers, the PCR was carried out. TCRdb's table, derived via immunoSEQ multiplex PCR, lists solely in-frame clones and lacks some. The sample has 130,000 or so clones; approximately 84% are singletons. The specimen was PBMCs. These receptors originate from a woman aged 40 to 50 in good health and CMV-seronegative.

V gene TRBV28 combines with J gene TRBJ2-1; TRBD1 aligns across 7 bases. Germline lookup yields CDR1 MDHEN and CDR2 SYDVKM. The CDR3 consists of 16 residues. V shed 4 bases and J 7 bases; nucleotides not matched to a gene: 13. The CDR3 bases are TGTGCCAGCAGTTCCCCGGACAGGTACCTCGGGAATGAGCAGTTCTTC. Protein product: CASSSPDRYLGNEQFF. The full variable domain, completed using reference TRBV28 and TRBJ2-1, is DVKVTQSSRYLVKRTGEKVFLECVQDMDHENMFWYRQDPGLGLRLIYFSYDVKMKEKGDIPEGYSVSREKKERFSLILESASTNQTSMYLCASSSPDRYLGNEQFFGPGTRLTVL.

The chain uses TRBV5-6 and TRBJ2-7, with 8 bases lining up with TRBD2. Germline trimming cut 2 bases from V and 5 bases from J; bases unmatched to any gene: 15. Germline V lookup: CDR1 SGHDT, CDR2 YYEEEE. The CDR3 is 17 residues long. The CDR3 region is CASSFLNTGTSMHEQYF. The CDR3 DNA follows: TGTGCCAGCAGCTTCCTCAATACCGGGACTAGTATGCACGAGCAGTACTTC. Using reference TRBV5-6 and TRBJ2-7 for the parts outside the CDR3, the full variable domain is DAGVTQSPTHLIKTRGQQVTLRCSPKSGHDTVSWYQQALGQGPQFIFQYYEEEERQRGNFPDRFSGHQFPNYSSELNVNALLLGDSALYLCASSFLNTGTSMHEQYFGPGTRLTVT.

The chain recombines TRBV15 with TRBJ2-7; 9 bases are a match to TRBD2. Germline loops: CDR1 LNHNV, CDR2 YYDKDF (reference sequence). CDR3 length: 14 amino acids. V dropped 5 bases and J dropped 6; count of bases not matched to a gene: 8. CDR3 loop: CATSFGTSLGEQYF. The CDR3 nucleotides read TGTGCCACCAGCTTCGGGACTAGCCTTGGCGAGCAGTACTTC. The full variable domain, in which reference TRBV15 and TRBJ2-7 provide the parts outside the CDR3, is DAMVIQNPRYQVTQFGKPVTLSCSQTLNHNVMYWYQQKSSQAPKLLFHYYDKDFNNEADTPDNFQSRRPNTSFCFLDIRSPGLGDTAMYLCATSFGTSLGEQYFGPGTRLTVT.

Here the CDR3 reads CASSYPTGGPKETQYF. DNA of the CDR3: TGTGCCAGCAGCTACCCGACAGGGGGTCCAAAAGAGACCCAGTACTTC. The gene calls are TRBV7-9 and TRBJ2-5; TRBD1 agrees at 9 bases. Germline CDR1 and CDR2: SEHNR and FQNEAQ (reference sequence). V was pared by 4 bases and J by 3 bases, with 9 bases of the junction left unmatched. The length of the CDR3 is 16 residues.

The CDR3 DNA sequence: TGTGCCAGCAGTTCGGACATGAACACTGAAGCTTTCTTT. Translation: CASSSDMNTEAFF. The chain joins TRBV6-6 to TRBJ1-1; possibly TRBD1 for D (5 bases). The CDR3 length is 13 residues. The germline V and J ends were trimmed by 4 bases and 0 bases, with 6 bases remaining between them. Looked up from germline, CDR1 is MNHNY and CDR2 is SVGAGI (reference sequence).

V and J are TRBV5-4 and TRBJ2-7; 12 positions agree with TRBD2. This CDR3 region has 15 residues. J was trimmed by 6 bases and V by 4 bases; bases with no gene match: 8. The germline gives CDR1 SGHNT, CDR2 YYREEE (reference sequence). This CDR3 reads CASSTRTSGIIEQYF. Here the CDR3 DNA reads TGTGCCAGCAGCACACGGACTAGCGGGATTATCGAGCAGTACTTC.

V usage is TRBV28 and J usage is TRBJ1-1; D is undetermined. CDR3 length: 13 residues. V dropped 6 bases and J dropped 6 bases, with 14 bases sitting between them. The germline V gene has CDR1 MDHEN and CDR2 SYDVKM. The CDR3 DNA follows: TGTGCCAGCAGAAAAAAGCGTAACGCTGAAGCTTTCTTT. Its translation is CASRKKRNAEAFF. The full variable domain, rest sourced from reference TRBV28 and TRBJ1-1, is DVKVTQSSRYLVKRTGEKVFLECVQDMDHENMFWYRQDPGLGLRLIYFSYDVKMKEKGDIPEGYSVSREKKERFSLILESASTNQTSMYLCASRKKRNAEAFFGQGTRLTVV.

The chain recombines TRBV5-1 with TRBJ2-3; TRBD2 aligns across 14 bases. J gave up 4 bases and V 0 bases, and 10 bases lay outside the gene matches. There are 19 residues in the CDR3. CDR1 SGHRS and CDR2 YFSETQ come from the germline V gene. The CDR3 DNA is TGCGCCAGCAGCTTGGCCAATGCGGGACTAGCGGGAGCCCCAGATACGCAGTATTTT. This translates into CASSLANAGLAGAPDTQYF.

The genes are TRBV5-1 and TRBJ2-1; 10 bases align to TRBD2. The trim removed 0 bases at V and 7 bases at J, leaving 16 bases unmatched. Germline V gives CDR1 SGHRS, CDR2 YFSETQ. CDR3 length: 19 amino acids. CDR3 residues: CASSLALSSGSGAGNEQFF. The CDR3 DNA follows: TGCGCCAGCAGCTTGGCACTTTCTAGCGGGAGTGGGGCTGGGAATGAGCAGTTCTTC.

This chain uses TRBV28 with TRBJ2-2; 7 bases match TRBD1. Germline lookup yields CDR1 MDHEN and CDR2 SYDVKM. This CDR3 has 14 amino acids. V shed 7 bases and J 6 bases; nucleotides not matched to a gene: 8. In nucleotides, the CDR3 is TGTGCCAGCACTCTAGACAGGGTAGCCGGGGAGCTGTTTTTT. Its translation is CASTLDRVAGELFF.

This chain links TRBV4-3 with TRBJ2-7; tentative D call: TRBD1 (7 bases). Germline V CDR1 and CDR2: LGHNA, YSLEER. The CDR3 extends over 15 amino acids. Trimming cost V 0 bases and J 5 bases, with 14 bases left between them. CDR3 bases: TGCGCCAGCAGCCAAGATCAGGAGGGGGCTAACGAGCAGTACTTC. Translation gives CASSQDQEGANEQYF.

This chain connects TRBV4-2 to TRBJ2-3, with TRBD2 matching over 11 bases. After removal of 4 bases from V and 3 bases from J, the junction contained 6 bases not matched to a gene. Germline-derived CDR1 and CDR2 are LGHNA and YNFKEQ. The CDR3 is 16 amino acids. CDR3 coding DNA: TGTGCCAGCAGCCTAATGACTAGCGGGGCTACAGATACGCAGTATTTT. It specifies CASSLMTSGATDTQYF.

V and J are TRBV5-1 and TRBJ1-5; 7 bases match TRBD1. V trimming: 4 bases; J trimming: 4 bases; junction bases outside the gene matches: 8. CDR3 length equals 15 residues. CDR1 and CDR2 from the germline V gene are SGHRS and YFSETQ. The CDR3 spells CASSTGDSHNQPQHF. CDR3 in DNA: TGCGCCAGCAGCACCGGGGACAGCCATAATCAGCCCCAGCATTTT.

The CDR3 coding sequence is TGTGCCAGCAGCCTCCGGGTCTTGAACACTGAAGCTTTCTTT. Its protein product is CASSLRVLNTEAFF. The rearrangement links TRBV13 to TRBJ1-1, with unresolved D. Germline V CDR1 and CDR2: PRHDT, FYEKMQ (reference sequence). This CDR3 contains 14 residues. V lost 5 bases to trimming and J lost 0 bases, with 10 bases between them.

This chain connects TRBV10-1 to TRBJ2-7; 11 bases fit TRBD1. Per the germline V gene, CDR1 is WNHNN and CDR2 is SYGVQD (reference sequence). The length of the CDR3 is 16 residues. The V segment lost 3 bases and the J segment 5 bases; nucleotides outside the gene matches: 9. In nucleotides, the CDR3 is TGCGCCAGCAGTGATACCGGACAGGGGGCTGGAAACGAGCAGTACTTC. This translates into CASSDTGQGAGNEQYF.

The chain recombines TRBV9 with TRBJ1-6, with 11 bases matching TRBD1. V shed 4 bases, J shed 9 bases, and the junction held 9 bases outside the gene matches. The CDR3 totals 16 residues. Germline lookup yields CDR1 SGDLS and CDR2 YYNGEE. DNA for the CDR3: TGTGCCAGCAGCTCCCGGACAGGGGGCGCGGGTTCACCCCTCCACTTT. Its protein product is CASSSRTGGAGSPLHF.

The V call is TRBV5-1, the J call TRBJ2-1; TRBD1 agrees at 10 bases. Per the germline V gene, CDR1 is SGHRS and CDR2 is YFSETQ. The CDR3 has 19 residues. V shed 0 bases, J shed 1 base, and the junction held 10 bases outside the gene matches. DNA for the CDR3: TGCGCCAGCAGCTTGGCCGGGGGACAGGGGAGAGGTTCCTACAATGAGCAGTTCTTC. It yields the protein CASSLAGGQGRGSYNEQFF.

The gene calls are TRBV25-1 and TRBJ2-7, with 8 positions matching TRBD2. Trimming removed 8 bases from V and 4 bases from J; junction bases left unmatched: 10. Germline CDR1 is MGHDK and CDR2 is SYGVNS. The CDR3 is 14 amino acids. The CDR3 DNA reads TGTGCCAGCTCAGCCCCGGGACTAGTATACGAGCAGTACTTC. Translation: CASSAPGLVYEQYF.

The chain links TRBV7-2 to TRBJ2-1, with a possible D match to TRBD2 (5 bases). Trimming shortened V by 1 base and J by 4 bases, and 8 bases separated the two germline ends. The CDR3 spans 14 residues. CDR1 is SGHTA, CDR2 FQGNSA, per germline. DNA of the CDR3: TGTGCCAGCAGCTTAGGTTGGACTTACAATGAGCAGTTCTTC. Protein: CASSLGWTYNEQFF.

This clone appeared a single time. The chain is built from TRBV28 and TRBJ2-7, with 11 bases aligning to TRBD2. The CDR3 has 15 amino acids. Trimming removed 6 bases from V and 6 bases from J; junction bases left unmatched: 10. Per germline, CDR1 MDHEN and CDR2 SYDVKM. The CDR3 region is CASRGLGLAGGEQYF. The CDR3 DNA reads as TGTGCCAGCAGGGGGCTGGGGCTAGCGGGAGGCGAGCAGTACTTC. The full variable domain, with the rest looked up from reference TRBV28 and TRBJ2-7, is DVKVTQSSRYLVKRTGEKVFLECVQDMDHENMFWYRQDPGLGLRLIYFSYDVKMKEKGDIPEGYSVSREKKERFSLILESASTNQTSMYLCASRGLGLAGGEQYFGPGTRLTVT.

The chain combines TRBV27 with TRBJ2-3; 8 bases align to TRBD2. The germline CDR1 and CDR2 sequences are MNHEY and SMNVEV (reference sequence). CDR3 size: 16 residues. The J segment lost 3 bases and the V segment lost 5 bases, leaving 10 bases of the junction unmatched. The CDR3 spells CASSVSLGGRTDTQYF. CDR3 sequence (DNA): TGTGCCAGCAGTGTCAGTCTGGGCGGGAGGACAGATACGCAGTATTTT.

This clone was counted a single time. The V gene is TRBV4-2, the J gene TRBJ2-7, with D possibly TRBD2 on 6 matching bases. V lost 0 bases and J lost 2, with 11 bases in between. Germline V gene sequence: CDR1 LGHNA, CDR2 YNFKEQ. This CDR3 has 15 amino acids. The CDR3 coding sequence is TGTGCCAGCAGCCAAGAGTGGGAGGCCGCCTACGAGCAGTACTTC. It codes for CASSQEWEAAYEQYF.

This clone was observed once. The rearrangement links TRBV7-2 to TRBJ1-1; D is uncertain. The CDR3 loop spans 14 amino acids. Trimming took off 4 bases at V and 4 bases at J, with 13 bases between the two ends. Germline V gene data show CDR1 as SGHTA and CDR2 as FQGNSA. The CDR3 sequence: CASSSRTMGTEAFF. In nucleotides, the CDR3 is TGTGCCAGCAGCTCTAGAACTATGGGCACTGAAGCTTTCTTT.

This clone was seen once. The V gene is TRBV10-3, the J gene TRBJ2-1; 9 nucleotides match TRBD2. Trimming took 10 bases from V and 7 from J; bases not matched to a gene: 17. The CDR3 runs 16 residues. Germline CDR1 ENHRY, CDR2 SYGVKD. CDR3 in amino acids: CATTNLGTSRGNEQFF. CDR3 nucleotide sequence: TGTGCCACCACAAATCTTGGGACTAGCCGCGGTAATGAGCAGTTCTTC.

The gene calls are TRBV5-1 and TRBJ2-1, with 8 bases aligning to TRBD2. From germline, CDR1 is SGHRS and CDR2 YFSETQ. CDR3 size: 16 residues. V lost 6 bases and J lost 0; bases outside the gene matches: 8. The CDR3: CASTYLSGVSYNEQFF. The CDR3 DNA reads TGCGCCAGCACCTACCTTAGCGGGGTCTCCTACAATGAGCAGTTCTTC.

The count of this clone is one. The DNA for the CDR3 is TGTGCCAGTTCACAGGGGGATATCACTGAAGCTTTCTTT. Translation gives CASSQGDITEAFF. The chain couples TRBV28 to TRBJ1-1, with 8 bases lining up with TRBD1. Trimming removed 9 bases from V and 4 bases from J; junction bases left unmatched: 7. Germline CDR1 reads MDHEN; CDR2 reads SYDVKM. The CDR3 loop spans 13 amino acids.

This clone was detected only a few times. This chain joins TRBV2 and TRBJ2-3; D is unresolved. V shed 6 bases and J shed 2 bases, with 3 bases lying between them. This CDR3 comprises 11 residues. Per the germline V gene, CDR1 is SNHLY and CDR2 is FYNNEI. CDR3 region: CASSLTDTQYF. For the CDR3, the DNA is TGTGCCAGCAGCCTCACAGATACGCAGTATTTT.

The rearrangement uses TRBV7-2 and TRBJ1-4; weak D call: TRBD1 (6 bases). The CDR3 has 15 residues. V dropped 2 bases and J dropped 7 bases, with 14 bases sitting between them. CDR1 and CDR2 from the germline V gene are SGHTA and FQGNSA. CDR3 amino acids: CASSLFGGRGEKLFF. CDR3 coding DNA: TGTGCCAGCAGCTTATTCGGGGGGCGCGGTGAAAAACTGTTTTTT.

This chain links TRBV7-7 with TRBJ2-3; 7 bases map to TRBD2. V shed 1 base, J shed 5 bases, and the junction held 3 bases outside the gene matches. CDR1 is SSHAT and CDR2 is FNYEAQ in the germline V gene (reference sequence). This CDR3 is built from 14 residues. The CDR3 DNA follows: TGTGCCAGCAGCTTAGGGGGGAGGGAAGATACGCAGTATTTT. It specifies CASSLGGREDTQYF.

The count of this clone is one. This chain joins TRBV2 and TRBJ2-7; 8 positions match TRBD1. CDR1 is SNHLY, CDR2 FYNNEI, per germline. The ends lost 8 bases at V and 0 bases at J; junction bases unmatched: 12. The CDR3 is 16 residues long. The CDR3 spells CASRGLRTGSSYEQYF. The CDR3 DNA sequence: TGTGCCAGCCGCGGACTCAGGACAGGGAGCTCCTACGAGCAGTACTTC.

This chain links TRBV28 with TRBJ2-2; D might be TRBD1 (6 bases). The germline V gene encodes CDR1 MDHEN and CDR2 SYDVKM. V was trimmed by 5 bases and J by 9 bases, leaving 25 bases between them. The CDR3 consists of 17 residues. The CDR3 here is CASSPLEGGHASRELFF. The DNA for the CDR3 is TGTGCCAGCAGTCCTCTGGAAGGGGGTCATGCTTCGAGGGAGCTGTTTTTT.